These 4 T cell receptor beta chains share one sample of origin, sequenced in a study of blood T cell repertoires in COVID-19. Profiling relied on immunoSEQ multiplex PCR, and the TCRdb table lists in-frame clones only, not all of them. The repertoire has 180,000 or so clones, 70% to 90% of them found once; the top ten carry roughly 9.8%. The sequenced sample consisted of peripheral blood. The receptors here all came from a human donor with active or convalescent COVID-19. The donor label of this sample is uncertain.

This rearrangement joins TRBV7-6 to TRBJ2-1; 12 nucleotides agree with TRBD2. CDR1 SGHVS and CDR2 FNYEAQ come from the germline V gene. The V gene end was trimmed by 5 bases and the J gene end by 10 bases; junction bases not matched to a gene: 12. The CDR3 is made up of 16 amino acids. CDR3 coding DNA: TGTGCCAGCAGCACCGGACAGGGCACTAGCGGGGGGGAGCAGTTCTTC. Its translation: CASSTGQGTSGGEQFF.

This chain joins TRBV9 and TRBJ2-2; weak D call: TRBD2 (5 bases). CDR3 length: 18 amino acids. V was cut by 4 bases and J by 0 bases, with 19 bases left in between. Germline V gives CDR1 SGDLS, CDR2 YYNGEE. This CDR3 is CASSPNKGDISNTGELFF. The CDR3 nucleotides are TGTGCCAGCAGCCCCAATAAGGGAGATATATCGAACACCGGGGAGCTGTTTTTT.

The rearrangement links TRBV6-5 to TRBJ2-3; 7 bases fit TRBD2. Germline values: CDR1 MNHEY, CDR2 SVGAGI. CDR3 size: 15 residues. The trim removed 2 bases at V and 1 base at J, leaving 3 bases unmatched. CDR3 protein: CASSYGGGGTDTQYF. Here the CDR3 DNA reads TGTGCCAGCAGTTACGGGGGAGGGGGCACAGATACGCAGTATTTT.

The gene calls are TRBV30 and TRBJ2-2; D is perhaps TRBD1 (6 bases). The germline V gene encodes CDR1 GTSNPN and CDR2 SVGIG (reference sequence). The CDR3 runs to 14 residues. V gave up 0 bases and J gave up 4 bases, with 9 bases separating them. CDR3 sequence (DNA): TGTGCCTGGAGTGTAGGGGGTGGCACCGGGGAGCTGTTTTTT. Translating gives CAWSVGGGTGELFF.